This T cell receptor beta chain appears in the sequencing data of a study of CD8 T cells in Susac syndrome (dated by TCRdb to the late 2010s). In the study overall: Among the sequenced Susac syndrome patients, five or six had clinically active disease and about 8 were in clinical remission. At blood withdrawal, Susac syndrome patients were either therapy-naive, taking corticosteroids (in some cases with IVIg as well), or taking IVIg alone. Repertoire sequencing was used to test whether CD8+ T cell activation and differentiation in Susac syndrome was antigen driven. The clonality of the CD8+ T cell repertoire was compared across approximately 11 healthy donors, some 14 Susac syndrome patients and under 19 multiple sclerosis patients.

High-throughput TCR beta sequencing profiled peripheral blood CD8+ and CD4+ T cells from healthy donors, Susac syndrome patients and multiple sclerosis patients. The Susac syndrome patients fulfilled recently defined diagnostic criteria for either definite or probable disease. Bulk CD8+ and CD4+ T cells were purified by magnetic negative isolation, while CD8+ TEMRA cells were enriched using FACS. Blood was collected in EDTA tubes and processed within 24 hours, with PBMCs isolated through density gradient centrifugation. PBMCs intended for TCR sequencing were cryopreserved in liquid nitrogen and thawed later in a water bath at 37 degrees C. A purity of at least 90% was achieved for sorted or isolated CD4+, CD8+ and CD8+ TEMRA cells. Notes on this clonotype: Which antigen it targets is not known. No much larger clonotype is one base removed from it; base qualities were not supplied.

The germline V gene gives CDR1 as MNHNS and CDR2 as SASEGT. From V the trimming removes 6 bases and from J it removes 5 bases, while the gene matches leave 9 bases of the junction unaccounted for. The CDR3 measures 16 amino acids from cysteine to phenylalanine. The retained sequence is limited to the CDR3, 48 bases, with the frame set at the first base. RNA was extracted using the RNeasy kit, and roughly 0.45 to 1 microgram was reverse transcribed with random hexamers. The immunoSEQ multiplex PCR assay, covering 54 Vbeta and 13 Jbeta segments, was used to amplify TCR beta CDR3 regions. PCR amplification bias was corrected using a synthetic template baseline for primer optimization and computational correction. Regarding the original processing steps: Reads were assigned to V, D and J genes according to IMGT and analyzed in immunoSEQ Analyzer, with only productive sequences retained. To calculate clonality, Shannon entropy was normalized by log2 of the number of productive unique sequences and then subtracted from one. For each patient and control, public and private clones were evaluated within the 100 most prevalent clones. Clones were defined as Susac-specific when absent from the healthy and MS cohorts, from roughly 1,100 published viral clones and from other ImmuneACCESS disease sequences. TCRdb took the public reads, trimmed them with fastp at Q25, ran MiXCR for clone calling and kept in-frame beta chains. Each entry is one CDR3 protein sequence, shown with its most common DNA and genes. Clone size and V and J calls follow TCRdb, not the original study. This sample is represented by 80,000 to 95,000 distinct CDR3 sequences; around 94% of them were singletons. Jointly, the top ten make up approximately 0.9% of the sample.

On the study overall, not on this receptor specifically: Sixteen Susac-specific public clones were identified in the total CD8+ repertoire, and five or six Susac-specific public clones were identified in the CD8+ TEMRA repertoire. Susac syndrome CD8+ repertoires showed clonal expansion, highest in CD8+ TEMRA cells and greater in clinically active than remitting patients. The number of individuals in the TCR sequencing and HLA analysis was acknowledged as relatively small.

This sequence was found in a human donor with Susac syndrome. This chain is built from TRBV6-1 and TRBJ2-1, with 11 bases in between that match TRBD2. Sample: CD8+ T cells from PBMCs. CDR3 loop: CASSLGALAGDNEQFF. The DNA sequence reads TGTGCCAGCAGCCTTGGCGCACTAGCGGGAGACAATGAGCAGTTCTTC.